Listed below are T cell receptor beta chains from one sample, sequenced in a study of type 1 and type 2 diabetes patients. TCRdb reprocessed the multiplex PCR reads via MiXCR and lists one record per CDR3 protein. This table has some 250,000 distinct CDR3 sequences, around 47% appearing once. Sequenced input: peripheral blood mononuclear cells (PBMCs). Receptors were obtained from a man younger than 30 with type 2 diabetes. Both conserved end residues are part of each CDR3. D genes are given only for firm matches. Not every row has a clone size; where given, it reads once, few, many or a size class.

TRBV7-2	-	-	TRBJ2-7	CASRDPTYEQYF	TGTGCCAGCAGAGACCCTACCTACGAGCAGTACTTC
TRBV12-3/TRBV12-4	-	few	TRBJ1-4	CASSIDGGLSQKLFF	TGTGCCAGCAGTATCGACGGGGGTCTGTCGCAAAAACTGTTTTTT
TRBV15	-	many	TRBJ2-7	CATSSSGLAVNEQYF	TGTGCCACCAGCAGTTCAGGGCTAGCCGTAAACGAGCAGTACTTC
TRBV15	TRBD1	many	TRBJ2-7	CATSRGQGNEQYF	TGTGCCACCAGCAGGGGACAGGGTAACGAGCAGTACTTC
TRBV5-1	TRBD1	few	TRBJ1-6	CASSLTGGYNSPLHF	TGCGCCAGCAGCCTGACAGGGGGCTATAATTCACCCCTCCACTTT
TRBV20-1	-	-	TRBJ1-1	CSAWVSGEAFF	TGCAGTGCATGGGTATCGGGGGAAGCTTTCTTT
TRBV13	-	few	TRBJ1-2	CASSLWSGLDYGYTF	TGTGCCAGCAGCTTATGGTCAGGGTTGGACTATGGCTACACCTTC
TRBV28	-	many	TRBJ1-1	CASSWTSAKSEAFF	TGTGCCAGCAGCTGGACATCCGCCAAATCTGAAGCTTTCTTT
TRBV14	-	once	TRBJ1-6	CASSPGGWSLTLHF	TGTGCCAGCAGTCCCGGGGGATGGTCTTTGACCCTCCACTTT
TRBV7-9	TRBD2	-	TRBJ2-5	CATTIAGAAQETQYF	TGTGCCACCACAATAGCGGGAGCGGCACAAGAGACCCAGTACTTC
TRBV15	TRBD1	few	TRBJ2-3	CATSLDRGGTDTQYF	TGTGCCACCAGCTTAGACAGGGGGGGCACAGATACGCAGTATTTT
TRBV7-3	-	-	TRBJ1-1	CASSSPLGMNTEAFF	TGTGCCAGCAGCTCACCGTTAGGCATGAACACTGAAGCTTTCTTT
TRBV5-1	TRBD1	-	TRBJ1-3	CASSWDSSGNTIYF	TGCGCCAGCAGCTGGGACAGCTCTGGAAACACCATATATTTT
TRBV7-3	TRBD2	-	TRBJ2-2	CASSPMRTSIETGELFF	TGTGCCAGCAGTCCGATGCGGACTAGCATAGAGACCGGGGAGCTGTTTTTT
TRBV13	-	-	TRBJ2-5	CASSFRNSETQYF	TGTGCCAGCAGCTTTAGGAACTCAGAGACCCAGTACTTC
TRBV12-3/TRBV12-4	-	-	TRBJ1-2	CASSAGRVRDGYTF	TGTGCCAGCAGCGCGGGCCGGGTGAGGGATGGCTACACCTTC
TRBV20-1	-	-	TRBJ2-7	CSANERGQVDYEQYF	TGCAGTGCTAACGAAAGGGGACAAGTAGACTACGAGCAGTACTTC
TRBV7-2	-	few	TRBJ1-1	CASQSGIAEAFF	TGTGCCAGCCAATCGGGGATTGCCGAAGCTTTCTTT
TRBV14	-	-	TRBJ2-3	CASSPRLGKDTQYF	TGTGCCAGCAGCCCGCGACTAGGGAAGGATACGCAGTATTTT
TRBV6-1	TRBD1	-	TRBJ2-7	CASSTGTHEQYF	TGTGCCAGCTCGACAGGGACCCACGAGCAGTACTTC
TRBV7-2	-	few	TRBJ2-5	CASSFESGSRETQYF	TGTGCCAGCAGCTTCGAGTCAGGATCCCGAGAGACCCAGTACTTC
TRBV7-6	-	few	TRBJ1-6	CASSLGTGRSPLHF	TGTGCCAGCAGCTTAGGAACAGGGCGGTCACCCCTCCACTTT
TRBV10-1	-	-	TRBJ2-6	CASFVGTGANVLTF	TGCGCCAGTTTTGTCGGGACAGGGGCCAACGTCCTGACTTTC
TRBV6-2/TRBV6-3	TRBD1	-	TRBJ1-2	CASRLSGTGGRYYGYTF	TGTGCCAGCAGACTATCCGGGACAGGGGGCCGGTACTATGGCTACACCTTC
TRBV6-2/TRBV6-3	-	few	TRBJ2-7	CASSYSRTGHEQYF	TGTGCCAGCAGTTACTCGAGAACAGGCCACGAGCAGTACTTC
TRBV19	-	few	TRBJ1-1	CASSMLGGLLGTEAFF	TGTGCCAGTAGTATGCTAGGAGGACTCCTCGGCACTGAAGCTTTCTTT